Reported below is one T cell receptor (beta chain). The data are from a study of blood T cell repertoires in COVID-19. On the study more broadly: Sources were T cells, B-cell-depleted T cells, or PBMCs; the material itself was cDNA or gDNA.

This CDR3 has 12 residues. Trimming took off 7 bases at V and 3 bases at J, with 7 bases between the two ends. The repertoire was sequenced with immunoSEQ multiplex PCR; TCRdb's copy has only in-frame clones and lacks some. The table has under 30,000 clones, more than 75% seen once. The origin of this receptor is a man aged 50 to 59 with active COVID-19. The sample comprised peripheral blood. The chain uses TRBV12-3 or TRBV12-4 and TRBJ2-1; D not resolved. CDR3 coding DNA: TGTGCCAGCACAGAACGCTACAATGAGCAGTTCTTC. Its translation: CASTERYNEQFF.